These 28 T cell receptor beta chains originate from one sample sequenced in a study of blood T cell repertoires in COVID-19. TCRdb keeps only in-frame clones here, not all; method: immunoSEQ multiplex PCR. The sample comprises approximately 140,000 clones, more than 70% of which are singletons, and 10% rests with the top ten. Sequenced material: peripheral blood. The receptors stem from a man over 45 with active or convalescent COVID-19.

The V gene is TRBV28, the J gene TRBJ1-2; D perhaps matches TRBD1 (5 bases). Germline CDR1 MDHEN, CDR2 SYDVKM. The CDR3 covers 15 residues. V was cut by 10 bases and J by 0 bases, with 18 bases left in between. The CDR3 reads CATGGENRANYGYTF. The CDR3 DNA follows: TGTGCCACCGGGGGAGAGAACCGGGCTAACTATGGCTACACCTTC.

In its sample, this clone was seen a few times. The rearrangement uses TRBV28 and TRBJ2-1, with 7 bases aligning to TRBD2. Germline values: CDR1 MDHEN, CDR2 SYDVKM. V gave up 7 bases and J gave up 6 bases; unmatched junction bases: 18. This CDR3 contains 17 residues. CDR3 nucleotide sequence: TGTGCCAGCACCCGGGTGGCGGGAGCGGTTCGGCGCAATGAGCAGTTCTTC. This sequence encodes CASTRVAGAVRRNEQFF.

This clone was detected a few times. The genes are TRBV7-9 and TRBJ1-2, with a possible D match to TRBD1 (5 bases). The CDR3 contains 14 residues. CDR1 and CDR2 from the germline V gene are SEHNR and FQNEAQ (reference sequence). The V end lost 3 bases, the J end lost 4 bases, and 12 bases lay between the germline ends. CDR3 coding DNA: TGTGCCAGCAGCTTCGGGACTGAATTCTATGGCTACACCTTC. It codes for CASSFGTEFYGYTF.

The chain uses TRBV19 and TRBJ2-1, with TRBD2 matching 10 bases. The CDR3 sequence is 16 residues long. The J segment lost 14 bases and the V segment lost 0 bases, leaving 13 bases of the junction unmatched. The V gene's germline CDR1 is LNHDA and CDR2 SQIVND (reference sequence). CDR3 nucleotide sequence: TGTGCCAGTAGTATAGATCGGGGTGCTAGCGGGAGTGGCGAGTTCTTC. Translated: CASSIDRGASGSGEFF.

This sequence joins TRBV10-2 and TRBJ1-5; D is uncertain. The CDR3 runs to 12 residues. Germline assignment: CDR1 WSHSY and CDR2 SAAADI. V was clipped by 6 bases and J by 7 bases, with 10 bases between them. DNA for the CDR3: TGCGCCAGCAGCTACGGGTCGCAGCCCCAGCATTTT. Translation gives CASSYGSQPQHF.

The chain links TRBV12-5 to TRBJ2-1; the match to TRBD1 covers 8 bases. The germline V gene encodes CDR1 LGHNT and CDR2 FRNRAP. The junction had 3 bases not matched to a gene; V was cut back by 1 base and J by 4 bases. This CDR3 has 15 residues. The CDR3 protein is CASGLGQGLYNEQFF. The DNA for the CDR3 is TGTGCTAGTGGTTTGGGACAGGGGCTGTACAATGAGCAGTTCTTC.

This chain links TRBV7-9 with TRBJ2-2; TRBD1 agrees at 10 bases. The CDR3 is 15 residues long. Germline values: CDR1 SEHNR, CDR2 FQNEAQ (reference sequence). Losses at the gene ends were 6 bases for V and 5 bases for J; bases not matched to a gene: 6. The CDR3 DNA follows: TGTGCCAGCAGTACCGGGACAGGGGTAACCGGGGAGCTGTTTTTT. Protein sequence: CASSTGTGVTGELFF.

Ten or more counts support this clone. The rearrangement links TRBV4-1 to TRBJ2-2; 8 bases are shared with TRBD1. CDR3 length: 15 residues. V shed 3 bases and J 5 bases; nucleotides not matched to a gene: 5. Germline loops: CDR1 MGHRA, CDR2 YSYEKL. CDR3 nucleotide sequence: TGCGCCAGCAGCCATAGTCGGACAGGGACCGGGGAGCTGTTTTTT. Translation gives CASSHSRTGTGELFF.

J is TRBJ1-2 and V is TRBV29-1, with D possibly TRBD1 on 6 matching bases. Trimming removed 0 bases at V and 5 bases at J, with 19 bases between. From germline, CDR1 is SQVTM and CDR2 ANQGSEA. The CDR3 extends over 16 amino acids. The CDR3: CSVEDQFPAGAYGYTF. The CDR3 coding sequence is TGCAGCGTTGAAGACCAGTTCCCGGCAGGGGCATATGGCTACACCTTC.

The chain recombines TRBV18 with TRBJ2-1; 10 bases map to TRBD2. V was pared by 6 bases and J by 4 bases, with 6 bases of the junction left unmatched. The CDR3 sequence is 15 residues long. Germline V gene lookup returns CDR1 KGHSH and CDR2 LQKENI. CDR3 in DNA: TGTGCCAGCTCTCCAGCGGGAGGGGGATACAATGAGCAGTTCTTC. Residues: CASSPAGGGYNEQFF.

The chain has TRBV5-4 and TRBJ2-7; 8 nucleotides line up with TRBD1. Germline CDR1 SGHNT, CDR2 YYREEE (reference sequence). This CDR3 contains 14 residues. With V trimmed by 4 bases and J by 3 bases, 6 bases remained unmatched. The CDR3 sequence: CASSTDRGIYEQYF. The CDR3 region has the DNA TGTGCCAGCAGCACAGACAGGGGAATCTACGAGCAGTACTTC.

V is TRBV5-1 and J is TRBJ2-1; no clear D. This CDR3 is built from 15 residues. With 4 bases removed from V and 0 bases from J, the gap between germline ends came to 11 bases. From germline, CDR1 is SGHRS and CDR2 YFSETQ. CDR3 in DNA: TGCGCCAGCAGCCCGACTGAGAGCTCCTACAATGAGCAGTTCTTC. Its protein product is CASSPTESSYNEQFF.

This chain links TRBV7-9 with TRBJ2-2; no definite D call. Germline assignment: CDR1 SEHNR and CDR2 FQNEAQ (reference sequence). CDR3 length: 15 residues. V lost 0 bases to trimming and J lost 6 bases, with 11 bases between them. The CDR3 protein is CASSLAASVPGELFF. The CDR3 DNA sequence: TGTGCCAGCAGCTTAGCTGCCAGTGTACCCGGGGAGCTGTTTTTT. The whole variable domain, filled in from reference TRBV7-9 and TRBJ2-2, reads DTGVSQNPRHKITKRGQNVTFRCDPISEHNRLYWYRQTLGQGPEFLTYFQNEAQLEKSRLLSDRFSAERPKGSFSTLEIQRTEQGDSAMYLCASSLAASVPGELFFGEGSRLTVL.

J is TRBJ1-5 and V is TRBV6-6; no firm D call. Germline-derived CDR1 and CDR2 are MNHNY and SVGAGI (reference sequence). Trimming stripped 2 bases from V and 6 bases from J, with 8 bases between. The CDR3 is 13 amino acids. CDR3 sequence reads: CASSYREGQPQHF. In DNA form, the CDR3 reads TGTGCCAGCAGTTACAGGGAGGGTCAGCCCCAGCATTTT.

This clone was seen just once. The chain joins TRBV4-3 to TRBJ1-4, with TRBD1 as a possible D gene (6 bases). Between the trimmed V and J ends, which lost 0 bases and 8 bases, there was a span of 10 bases. This CDR3 contains 14 residues. The V gene's germline CDR1 is LGHNA and CDR2 YSLEER. The CDR3 DNA follows: TGCGCCAGCAGCCAAGAATACAGGGCGGAAAAACTGTTTTTT. This gives the protein CASSQEYRAEKLFF.

V usage is TRBV9 and J usage is TRBJ1-3; D remains ambiguous. Germline CDR1 is SGDLS and CDR2 is YYNGEE. The ends were cut back, 4 bases at V and 8 bases at J, with 13 bases in the middle. The CDR3 has 13 amino acids. Here the CDR3 reads CASSTRLLDTIYF. CDR3 sequence (DNA): TGTGCCAGCAGCACTCGACTCCTAGACACCATATATTTT.

The chain combines TRBV5-1 with TRBJ2-2; tentatively, D is TRBD1 (5 bases). The length of the CDR3 is 14 residues. V was clipped by 4 bases and J by 5 bases, with 12 bases between them. Looked up from germline, CDR1 is SGHRS and CDR2 is YFSETQ. The chain's CDR3 is CASSEIGDTGELFF. CDR3 coding DNA: TGCGCCAGCAGCGAGATAGGGGATACCGGGGAGCTGTTTTTT.

J is TRBJ2-5 and V is TRBV6-2 or TRBV6-3, with 8 bases aligning to TRBD2. This CDR3 has 14 residues. Germline CDR1 is MNHEY and CDR2 is SVGEGT. The V gene end was trimmed by 0 bases and the J gene end by 3 bases; junction bases not matched to a gene: 0. The CDR3 sequence is CASSYSGGEETQYF. The CDR3 nucleotides are TGTGCCAGCAGTTACTCCGGGGGGGAAGAGACCCAGTACTTC.

V gene TRBV21-1 combines with J gene TRBJ2-1; the table assigns TRBD2, which was not confirmed against the DNA. TRBV21-1 is reported as a pseudogene. This CDR3 region has 18 residues. The DNA of the CDR3 is TGTGCCAGCAGCAAAGGGGGGAGGGGCCCGAGCTCCTACAATGAGCAGTTCTTC. Translated, it gives CASSKGGRGPSSYNEQFF.

This chain links TRBV28 with TRBJ2-3; 8 bases align to TRBD2. The CDR3 sequence is 17 residues long. Germline V gene data show CDR1 as MDHEN and CDR2 as SYDVKM. The V segment lost 4 bases and the J segment 0 bases; nucleotides outside the gene matches: 9. Here the CDR3 reads CASSSHGTRPSTDTQYF. CDR3 DNA sequence: TGTGCCAGCAGTTCGCACGGGACTAGGCCTAGCACAGATACGCAGTATTTT.

The genes are TRBV28 and TRBJ2-6, with 8 bases aligning to TRBD1. The ends lost 6 bases at V and 0 bases at J; junction bases unmatched: 7. The CDR3 spans 17 residues. Germline V lookup: CDR1 MDHEN, CDR2 SYDVKM. The CDR3 is CASSLTGVPSGANVLTF. The CDR3 coding sequence is TGTGCCAGCAGCCTGACAGGGGTCCCCTCTGGGGCCAACGTCCTGACTTTC.

The chain uses TRBV9 and TRBJ2-2, with TRBD2 matching over 7 bases. After removal of 4 bases from V and 6 bases from J, the junction contained 9 bases not matched to a gene. The germline gives CDR1 SGDLS, CDR2 YYNGEE. The CDR3 runs 15 residues. CDR3 in amino acids: CASSSRVGRAGELFF. In nucleotides, the CDR3 is TGTGCCAGCAGCTCCAGGGTAGGGAGGGCCGGGGAGCTGTTTTTT.

This clone turned up a few times. The V and J genes are TRBV28 and TRBJ2-7; D remains ambiguous. The ends were cut back, 8 bases at V and 1 base at J, with 12 bases in the middle. CDR1 and CDR2 (germline): MDHEN, SYDVKM. The CDR3 is 13 residues long. The CDR3 here is CASVSINSYEQYF. Written as DNA, the CDR3 is TGTGCCAGCGTGAGTATAAATTCCTACGAGCAGTACTTC.

The rearrangement links TRBV3-1 (or the pseudogene TRBV3-2) to TRBJ2-1; 7 positions agree with TRBD2. V gave up 1 base and J gave up 5 bases; unmatched junction bases: 2. The CDR3 sequence is 14 residues long. Looked up from germline, CDR1 is LGHDT and CDR2 is YNNKEL (reference sequence). The CDR3 DNA follows: TGTGCCAGCAGCCAAGGGACTAGACACAATGAGCAGTTCTTC. This translates into CASSQGTRHNEQFF.

This clone was recorded a few times. The CDR3 loop reads CASGLTGTVGYTF. CDR3 DNA sequence: TGTGCTAGTGGTTTGACAGGGACAGTTGGCTACACCTTC. This chain connects TRBV12-5 to TRBJ1-2, with 7 bases matching TRBD1. The CDR3 extends over 13 amino acids. V dropped 2 bases and J dropped 7; count of bases not matched to a gene: 4. Germline CDR1 and CDR2: LGHNT and FRNRAP.

This sequence joins TRBV27 and TRBJ1-2, with 7 bases matching TRBD1. The CDR3 contains 13 residues. Germline CDR1 reads MNHEY; CDR2 reads SMNVEV (reference sequence). With V trimmed by 5 bases and J by 4 bases, 4 bases remained unmatched. CDR3 in amino acids: CASSPRQGYGYTF. The CDR3 DNA reads as TGTGCCAGCAGTCCCCGACAGGGCTATGGCTACACCTTC.

CDR3 loop: CATPGTGVEPQHF. CDR3 nucleotides: TGTGCCACGCCCGGGACAGGGGTTGAGCCCCAGCATTTT. The genes are TRBV21-1 and TRBJ1-5; no DNA check was done on the table's D call, TRBD1. TRBV21-1 constitutes a pseudogene. The length of the CDR3 is 13 residues.

The V and J genes are TRBV14 and TRBJ1-1, with D tentatively TRBD1 (6 bases). Trimming took 1 base from V and 0 from J, leaving 15 bases between them. The CDR3 consists of 17 residues. The germline V gene encodes CDR1 SGHDN and CDR2 FVKESK. CDR3 sequence reads: CASSQGQGIGMNTEAFF. CDR3 bases: TGTGCCAGCAGCCAAGGCCAGGGGATTGGGATGAACACTGAAGCTTTCTTT.